The rows below give T cell receptor beta chains drawn from one sample of a study of response to subunit inactivated influenza vaccine. Each CDR3 protein gets one entry after TCRdb re-called the RT-PCR reads with MiXCR. The sample comprises about 780,000 distinct CDR3 sequences, 18% of which are singletons, and 9.5% to 13% rests with the top ten. The specimen was PBMCs from blood, collected 4 to 6 days after vaccination. The receptors were gathered from a man in his fifties or sixties who received an inactivated influenza vaccine. CDR3s leave out the opening cysteine and the closing phenylalanine or tryptophan. A row's size may be missing; if present it is once, few, many or a size class.

cdr3_aa j_call clone_size v_call
SVRGMRYDEQY TRBJ2-7 few TRBV29-1
ASSLAPGDTYEQY TRBJ2-7 many TRBV12-3/TRBV12-4
ATSPSHQGRRY TRBJ2-7 NA TRBV15
ASSQGRGGETQY TRBJ2-5 few TRBV4-1
ASSQDQTDRLFGGYT TRBJ1-2 few TRBV4-3
ASSFPLAGGNSYNEQF TRBJ2-1 few TRBV11-1
ASSWAGTSVYEQY TRBJ2-7 few TRBV6-2/TRBV6-3
ASSQEITREEQF TRBJ2-1 NA TRBV4-1
SAESAGTRIQETQY TRBJ2-5 many TRBV20-1
ASSLVGGDGANVLT TRBJ2-6 few TRBV7-2
ATSDWGTDTQY TRBJ2-3 NA TRBV24-1
ASSLGQGVKQEQY TRBJ2-7 few TRBV5-1
SATYRGRYNNSPLH TRBJ1-6 NA TRBV20-1
ASSPQNNEQF TRBJ2-1 NA TRBV18
SASEDSYEQY TRBJ2-7 NA TRBV20-1
ASSQGGTEQF TRBJ2-1 NA TRBV3-1
ASSSSHGTHNEQF TRBJ2-1 few TRBV11-2